This record concerns one T cell receptor beta chain sequence. TCRdb's table, derived via immunoSEQ multiplex PCR, lists solely in-frame clones and lacks some. The profile shows 56,000 or so clones, 90% of them singletons. From germline, CDR1 is SGDLS and CDR2 YYNGEE. The CDR3 loop spans 18 amino acids. Trimming at V came to 4 bases and at J to 0 bases, leaving 12 bases not matched to a gene. This specimen comes from a study of T cell changes during pregnancy in multiple sclerosis. This specimen consisted of peripheral blood, obtained in the first trimester of pregnancy. The sequence came from a female donor in good health, enrolled as a control in a pregnancy study. The rearrangement joins TRBV9 to TRBJ2-1; the match to TRBD2 covers 8 bases. The CDR3 nucleotides read TGTGCCAGCAGCCTCGGCGGCGGGGGGCCTAGCTCCTACAATGAGCAGTTCTTC. It encodes CASSLGGGGPSSYNEQFF.